The 28 T cell receptor beta chains presented below share a single source sample, sequenced in a study of blood T cell repertoires in COVID-19 (dated by TCRdb to about 2020). The library was built by means of the immunoSEQ multiplex PCR assay. TCRdb holds this immuneACCESS table with in-frame rearrangements only. Some clones are missing; in checked studies, unresolved V genes explain under half, and the rest has no known cause. A total of tens of thousands of clones appear in this sample, 92% of them only once. The ten largest clones add up to approximately 2% of the sample. Specimen: peripheral blood. The receptors shown here come from a human donor in a cohort sampled during active COVID-19.

The chain employs TRBV19 and TRBJ1-4; D gene unclear. Trimming cost V 10 bases and J 5 bases, with 14 bases left between them. Germline assignment: CDR1 LNHDA and CDR2 SQIVND (reference sequence). The CDR3 is 13 amino acids. CDR3 amino acids: CATRERLNEKLFF. The CDR3 nucleotides are TGTGCCACCCGGGAGCGCCTGAATGAAAAACTGTTTTTT.

The V gene is TRBV24-1, the J gene TRBJ2-2, with 8 bases that match TRBD1. This CDR3 region has 17 residues. J lost 4 bases, V lost 4 bases, and 10 bases had no gene match. Per the germline V gene, CDR1 is KGHDR and CDR2 is SFDVKD. In DNA, the CDR3 is TGTGCCACCAGTGAGGCCGGGACAGGCAGACCCACCGGGGAGCTGTTTTTT. This encodes CATSEAGTGRPTGELFF.

The chain is built from TRBV4-1 and TRBJ2-1; 8 nucleotides match TRBD2. The germline CDR1 and CDR2 sequences are MGHRA and YSYEKL. The CDR3 spans 16 residues. After removal of 0 bases from V and 7 bases from J, the junction contained 8 bases not matched to a gene. The CDR3 loop is CASSQDPLAGTNEQFF. DNA of the CDR3: TGCGCCAGCAGCCAAGATCCCCTAGCGGGCACGAATGAGCAGTTCTTC.

The chain has TRBV6-5 and TRBJ1-3, with D maybe TRBD1 (5 bases). Germline V gene sequence: CDR1 MNHEY, CDR2 SVGAGI. The CDR3 loop spans 15 amino acids. Trimming shortened V by 5 bases and J by 2 bases, and 13 bases separated the two germline ends. CDR3: CASSPRAGTGNTIYF. In nucleotides, the CDR3 is TGTGCCAGCAGTCCCCGGGCAGGGACTGGAAACACCATATATTTT.

The chain has TRBV11-2 and TRBJ2-3; 12 nucleotides agree with TRBD2. There are 16 residues in the CDR3. Trimming removed 1 base from V and 4 bases from J; junction bases left unmatched: 3. CDR1 SGHAT and CDR2 FQNNGV come from the germline V gene. The CDR3 nucleotides read TGTGCCAGCAGCTTAGGGAGACTAGCGGGAGCAGATACGCAGTATTTT. Its protein product is CASSLGRLAGADTQYF.

V usage is TRBV3-1 (or the pseudogene TRBV3-2) and J usage is TRBJ2-5; D is possibly TRBD2 (6 bases). V was pared by 1 base and J by 5 bases, with 14 bases between. The germline V gene encodes CDR1 LGHDT and CDR2 YNNKEL (reference sequence). This CDR3 region has 15 residues. The CDR3, as DNA: TGTGCCAGCAGCCAAGGCAGACTAGGGGCGGAGACCCAGTACTTC. Translating it yields CASSQGRLGAETQYF.

The J gene is TRBJ2-1, the V gene TRBV19, with 8 bases fitting TRBD1. V was clipped by 2 bases and J by 7 bases; unmatched bases: 10. CDR3 length: 16 amino acids. CDR1 is LNHDA, CDR2 SQIVND, per germline (reference sequence). CDR3 loop: CASSINAGGARNEQFF. The CDR3 bases are TGTGCCAGTAGTATAAATGCAGGGGGCGCCCGGAATGAGCAGTTCTTC.

This chain connects TRBV13 to TRBJ2-7, with D unresolved. Germline assignment: CDR1 PRHDT and CDR2 FYEKMQ (reference sequence). There are 13 residues in the CDR3. The V end was cut by 0 bases, the J end by 1 base, with 4 bases between. The CDR3 here is CASSLGQSYEQYF. For the CDR3, the DNA is TGTGCCAGCAGCTTAGGGCAGTCCTACGAGCAGTACTTC. Supplemented by reference TRBV13 and TRBJ2-7, the full variable domain reads AAGVIQSPRHLIKEKRETATLKCYPIPRHDTVYWYQQGPGQDPQFLISFYEKMQSDKGSIPDRFSAQQFSDYHSELNMSSLELGDSALYFCASSLGQSYEQYFGPGTRLTVT.

This clone was counted once. The gene calls are TRBV28 and TRBJ2-7; 13 bases are a match to TRBD2. Trimming took 8 bases from V and 2 from J; bases not matched to a gene: 15. Germline CDR1 and CDR2: MDHEN and SYDVKM. The CDR3 is 18 amino acids. The CDR3 coding sequence is TGTGCCAGCTTGTTAACTAGAGGAACTAGCGGGAGGGCCTACGAGCAGTACTTC. This sequence encodes CASLLTRGTSGRAYEQYF.

The rearrangement links TRBV6-1 to TRBJ1-5; D call uncertain. Germline V gene sequence: CDR1 MNHNS, CDR2 SASEGT. CDR3 length equals 13 residues. V lost 0 bases and J lost 9, with 9 bases in between. CDR3 DNA sequence: TGTGCCAGCAGTGAAGCGAGGTCAGCGCCCCAGCATTTT. It translates to CASSEARSAPQHF.

V and J are TRBV9 and TRBJ1-2; no reliable D call. Trimming cost V 4 bases and J 2 bases, with 12 bases left between them. The V gene's germline CDR1 is SGDLS and CDR2 YYNGEE. The CDR3 contains 14 residues. The CDR3 nucleotides read TGTGCCAGCAGCCTTAGCGGGATGAACTATGGCTACACCTTC. Translated: CASSLSGMNYGYTF.

The chain couples TRBV4-2 to TRBJ1-5; tentative D call: TRBD1 (6 bases). The germline V gene has CDR1 LGHNA and CDR2 YNFKEQ. V was cut by 4 bases and J by 5 bases, with 12 bases left in between. There are 14 residues in the CDR3. CDR3 protein: CASSPGTMDQPQHF. In DNA form, the CDR3 reads TGTGCCAGCAGCCCAGGGACAATGGATCAGCCCCAGCATTTT.

The J gene is TRBJ1-4, the V gene TRBV3-1 (or the pseudogene TRBV3-2), with TRBD1 as a possible D gene (6 bases). The germline gives CDR1 LGHDT, CDR2 YNNKEL (reference sequence). V dropped 3 bases and J dropped 1 base, with 15 bases sitting between them. The CDR3 is made up of 17 amino acids. The chain's CDR3 is CASSHRGRGETNEKLFF. CDR3 nucleotides: TGTGCCAGCAGCCATAGAGGCAGGGGTGAAACTAATGAAAAACTGTTTTTT.

The rearrangement links TRBV13 to TRBJ1-6; 8 nucleotides line up with TRBD1. The V gene end was trimmed by 4 bases and the J gene end by 10 bases; junction bases not matched to a gene: 6. The CDR3 is 14 residues long. CDR1 is PRHDT and CDR2 is FYEKMQ in the germline V gene (reference sequence). In DNA, the CDR3 is TGTGCCAGCAGCTCCAGGGGGCCCGTGTCACCCCTCCACTTT. Amino acids: CASSSRGPVSPLHF.

The chain uses TRBV28 and TRBJ1-2, with no clear D. Germline-derived CDR1 and CDR2 are MDHEN and SYDVKM. Trimming took 5 bases from V and 5 from J, leaving 12 bases between them. The CDR3 contains 13 residues. The CDR3 region is CASSLPGEYGYTF. CDR3 nucleotide sequence: TGTGCCAGCAGTCTACCGGGAGAGTATGGCTACACCTTC.

The chain employs TRBV28 and TRBJ1-2, with 9 bases lining up with TRBD1. The CDR3 loop spans 16 amino acids. The germline gives CDR1 MDHEN, CDR2 SYDVKM. V lost 5 bases to trimming and J lost 2 bases; unmatched junction nucleotides: 9. The CDR3, as DNA: TGTGCCAGCAGTACACCCTTGGGGACAGGGAACTATGGCTACACCTTC. This sequence encodes CASSTPLGTGNYGYTF.

The rearrangement links TRBV7-2 to TRBJ1-5, with TRBD1 identical over 7 bases. The CDR3 contains 14 residues. Germline CDR1 SGHTA, CDR2 FQGNSA. The trim removed 2 bases at V and 7 bases at J, leaving 5 bases unmatched. The DNA of the CDR3 is TGTGCCAGCAGCTTAAGTACAGGGGTACAGCCCCAGCATTTT. Translation: CASSLSTGVQPQHF. Together with reference TRBV7-2 and TRBJ1-5, the CDR3 gives the full variable domain: GAGVSQSPSNKVTEKGKDVELRCDPISGHTALYWYRQSLGQGLEFLIYFQGNSAPDKSGLPSDRFSAERTGGSVSTLTIQRTQQEDSAVYLCASSLSTGVQPQHFGDGTRLSIL.

V is TRBV9 and J is TRBJ2-3; TRBD2 agrees at 7 bases. V trimming: 3 bases; J trimming: 8 bases; junction bases outside the gene matches: 6. The CDR3 length is 13 residues. Germline V CDR1 and CDR2: SGDLS, YYNGEE. The CDR3 region has the DNA TGTGCCAGCAGCGCCCCCCCGGGGGGTACGCAGTATTTT. Residues: CASSAPPGGTQYF.

The chain is built from TRBV27 and TRBJ2-7, with D possibly TRBD2 on 5 matching bases. The CDR3 has 13 amino acids. Germline V lookup: CDR1 MNHEY, CDR2 SMNVEV (reference sequence). V was clipped by 6 bases and J by 3 bases, with 12 bases between them. In DNA form, the CDR3 reads TGTGCCAGCAGACCAGGACTGAACTACGAGCAGTACTTC. Translation: CASRPGLNYEQYF.

This clone was detected once. The V gene is TRBV27, the J gene TRBJ2-7, with D possibly being TRBD1 (6 bases). Per the germline V gene, CDR1 is MNHEY and CDR2 is SMNVEV (reference sequence). This CDR3 is 16 amino acids long. Trimming shortened V by 5 bases and J by 6 bases, and 23 bases separated the two germline ends. Here the CDR3 reads CASSQPRGQRFGEQYF. In DNA form, the CDR3 reads TGTGCCAGCAGTCAACCCCGAGGACAGCGGTTCGGCGAGCAGTACTTC.

The V gene is TRBV28, the J gene TRBJ2-7, with D possibly TRBD2 on 5 matching bases. Germline CDR1 is MDHEN and CDR2 is SYDVKM. V lost 7 bases to trimming and J lost 4 bases, with 20 bases between them. This CDR3 has 15 residues. DNA for the CDR3: TGTGCCAGCATTCCCGCGGGCCCGCTCCGGTACGAGCAGTACTTC. Its translation is CASIPAGPLRYEQYF.

With respect to this clone: One end of the junction does not line up with germline, which may come from a read error. In nucleotides, the CDR3 is TGTGCTAGCAGCCGAGGACTAGCGGGAACAGATACGCAGTATTTT. Translation gives CASSRGLAGTDTQYF. The genes are TRBV7-7 and TRBJ2-3, with TRBD2 matching 12 bases. Germline lookup yields CDR1 SSHAT and CDR2 FNYEAQ (reference sequence). The CDR3 is 15 amino acids.

The chain couples TRBV6-5 to TRBJ2-1; maybe TRBD2 (5 bases). With 7 bases removed from V and 0 bases from J, the gap between germline ends came to 13 bases. The length of the CDR3 is 15 residues. The germline V gene encodes CDR1 MNHEY and CDR2 SVGAGI. The CDR3 protein is CASTNGLSSYNEQFF. CDR3 sequence (DNA): TGTGCCAGCACCAACGGACTCAGCTCCTACAATGAGCAGTTCTTC.

The rearrangement uses TRBV27 and TRBJ1-1; 8 nucleotides match TRBD1. Unmatched junction bases numbered 1, after V lost 4 bases and J lost 0 bases. CDR3 size: 14 residues. The germline V gene has CDR1 MNHEY and CDR2 SMNVEV (reference sequence). Here the CDR3 DNA reads TGTGCCAGCAGTTCGGGACAGGTGAACACTGAAGCTTTCTTT. This gives the protein CASSSGQVNTEAFF.

The gene calls are TRBV4-3 and TRBJ1-2, with 9 bases aligning to TRBD1. V dropped 0 bases and J dropped 4; count of bases not matched to a gene: 3. The V gene's germline CDR1 is LGHNA and CDR2 YSLEER. The CDR3 extends over 15 amino acids. The CDR3 region has the DNA TGCGCCAGCAGCCAAGACCGGACAGGGGCCTATGGCTACACCTTC. Translation: CASSQDRTGAYGYTF.

The CDR3 here is CASSRGLGGQFF. The DNA of the CDR3 is TGTGCCAGCAGCAGGGGCCTAGGTGGGCAGTTCTTC. The V gene is TRBV7-2, the J gene TRBJ2-1, with D possibly TRBD1 on 5 matching bases. The length of the CDR3 is 12 residues. Germline-derived CDR1 and CDR2 are SGHTA and FQGNSA. Trimming cost V 5 bases and J 12 bases, with 14 bases left between them.

The chain carries TRBV30 and TRBJ1-3; D unclear. CDR1 is GTSNPN, CDR2 SVGIG, per germline (reference sequence). Trimming shortened V by 0 bases and J by 1 base, and 13 bases separated the two germline ends. The CDR3 runs to 16 residues. The CDR3 coding sequence is TGTGCCTGGAGTGTACTGCCCCGTCCGTCTGGAAACACCATATATTTT. It translates to CAWSVLPRPSGNTIYF.

This sequence joins TRBV5-1 and TRBJ2-2; weak D call: TRBD1 (7 bases). This CDR3 has 17 amino acids. Germline CDR1 is SGHRS and CDR2 is YFSETQ. V was cut by 0 bases and J by 5 bases, with 17 bases left in between. The CDR3 region has the DNA TGCGCCAGCAGCTTGGCTCCAGGTGCGGGACAGACCGGGGAGCTGTTTTTT. As protein: CASSLAPGAGQTGELFF.